One sample yielded the 18 T cell receptor beta chains listed below, sequenced in a study of control samples from healthy donors and cancer patients. TCRdb keeps only in-frame clones here, not all; method: immunoSEQ multiplex PCR. The repertoire holds around 250,000 clones, with around 79% as singletons. The specimen was PBMCs. The receptors were gathered from a woman aged 60 to 75 with lung cancer.

The chain combines TRBV5-4 with TRBJ1-2; 9 bases are a match to TRBD1. The CDR3 has 16 amino acids. Trimming removed 4 bases from V and 4 bases from J; junction bases left unmatched: 11. Germline V CDR1 and CDR2: SGHNT, YYREEE (reference sequence). The CDR3 DNA sequence: TGTGCCAGCAGCGTGCCGGGACAGGGCAGGGCCTATGGCTACACCTTC. Translating it yields CASSVPGQGRAYGYTF.

The J gene is TRBJ1-4, the V gene TRBV5-5; D not certain. Germline lookup yields CDR1 SGHKS and CDR2 YYEKEE (reference sequence). V was trimmed by 3 bases and J by 8 bases, leaving 5 bases between them. The CDR3 is 11 residues long. This CDR3 reads CASSSGEKLFF. CDR3 in DNA: TGTGCCAGCAGCTCGGGGGAAAAACTGTTTTTT.

This clone came up once. The chain recombines TRBV2 with TRBJ1-2; TRBD1 matches at 9 bases. The CDR3 contains 13 residues. V dropped 4 bases and J dropped 3; count of bases not matched to a gene: 0. CDR1 is SNHLY, CDR2 FYNNEI, per germline. The chain's CDR3 is CASSGQGDYGYTF. The CDR3 DNA is TGTGCCAGCAGTGGACAGGGGGACTATGGCTACACCTTC.

This clone is categorized as medium-sized. J is TRBJ1-1 and V is TRBV2; D uncertain. The ends were cut back, 4 bases at V and 1 base at J, with 7 bases in the middle. The CDR3 has 13 amino acids. Per the germline V gene, CDR1 is SNHLY and CDR2 is FYNNEI. The CDR3 region is CASSADWNTEAFF. As DNA, the CDR3 is TGTGCCAGCAGTGCCGACTGGAACACTGAAGCTTTCTTT.

This clone appeared once. The V gene is TRBV28, the J gene TRBJ2-7, with a tentative D call TRBD1 (6 bases). The CDR3 loop spans 13 amino acids. Germline CDR1 and CDR2: MDHEN and SYDVKM. V lost 4 bases and J lost 3, with 10 bases in between. The CDR3 region has the DNA TGTGCCAGCAGTTCCTGGGACATCTACGAGCAGTACTTC. Its translation is CASSSWDIYEQYF.

A few counts support this clone. V is TRBV7-9 and J is TRBJ2-7; tentatively, D is TRBD2 (5 bases). Germline V gene lookup returns CDR1 SEHNR and CDR2 FQNEAQ (reference sequence). This CDR3 has 13 amino acids. Trimming removed 5 bases from V and 3 bases from J, with 11 bases in between. This CDR3 is CASSRGSFYEQYF. The CDR3 DNA reads as TGTGCCAGCAGCCGCGGGTCTTTCTACGAGCAGTACTTC.

The chain has TRBV6-5 and TRBJ2-3, with a weak D call TRBD1 (6 bases). CDR3 length: 14 residues. Germline V gene sequence: CDR1 MNHEY, CDR2 SVGAGI. V lost 6 bases to trimming and J lost 2 bases, with 12 bases between them. The CDR3 spells CASRPGHHTDTQYF. As DNA, the CDR3 is TGTGCCAGCAGACCGGGACACCACACAGATACGCAGTATTTT.

The CDR3 sequence is CASSQEFGGRMAEAFF. The CDR3 nucleotides read TGTGCCAGCAGCCAAGAATTCGGGGGGCGCATGGCTGAAGCTTTCTTT. The chain couples TRBV3-1 (or the pseudogene TRBV3-2) to TRBJ1-1, with D maybe TRBD1 (6 bases). Per the germline V gene, CDR1 is LGHDT and CDR2 is YNNKEL (reference sequence). The length of the CDR3 is 16 residues. V was shortened by 0 bases and J by 6 bases, with 17 bases between the two germline ends.

V and J are TRBV19 and TRBJ2-5; D may be TRBD2 (5 bases). Germline V gives CDR1 LNHDA, CDR2 SQIVND (reference sequence). The germline V and J ends were trimmed by 4 bases and 4 bases, with 13 bases remaining between them. The CDR3 length is 14 residues. CDR3 protein: CASSTQLVPETQYF. The CDR3 nucleotides are TGTGCCAGTAGTACACAACTAGTACCAGAGACCCAGTACTTC.

The CDR3, as DNA: TGTGCCAGCAGCTTCATCAGGGGCGATGAGCAGTTCTTC. Amino acid sequence: CASSFIRGDEQFF. The V and J genes are TRBV5-5 and TRBJ2-1; TRBD1 is a possible D gene (6 bases). Between the trimmed V and J ends, which lost 2 bases and 8 bases, there was a span of 11 bases. Germline V lookup: CDR1 SGHKS, CDR2 YYEKEE (reference sequence). The CDR3 contains 13 residues.

This chain links TRBV15 with TRBJ1-5; no reliable D call. CDR3 length: 16 residues. V was trimmed by 1 base and J by 0 bases, leaving 10 bases between them. Germline assignment: CDR1 LNHNV and CDR2 YYDKDF (reference sequence). Here the CDR3 DNA reads TGTGCCACCAGCAGAGCCCGGACTGATAGCAATCAGCCCCAGCATTTT. Residues: CATSRARTDSNQPQHF.

The chain employs TRBV25-1 and TRBJ2-1; 10 positions agree with TRBD2. The CDR3 runs 16 residues. Per the germline V gene, CDR1 is MGHDK and CDR2 is SYGVNS. V was pared by 6 bases and J by 10 bases, with 15 bases of the junction left unmatched. The CDR3 spells CASRGAQAGGPGEQFF. For the CDR3, the DNA is TGTGCCAGCAGGGGGGCTCAAGCGGGAGGGCCGGGGGAGCAGTTCTTC.

Worth noting for this clone: The sample has other DNA sequences that encode this CDR3 too. The chain recombines TRBV5-1 with TRBJ2-2; 7 positions match TRBD1. The germline gives CDR1 SGHRS, CDR2 YFSETQ. This CDR3 has 15 amino acids. Unmatched junction bases numbered 3, after V lost 4 bases and J lost 0 bases. The CDR3 reads CASSPGTANTGELFF. The CDR3 DNA follows: TGCGCCAGCAGCCCCGGGACAGCGAACACCGGGGAGCTGTTTTTT.

This chain links TRBV12-3 or TRBV12-4 with TRBJ1-1; a weak D match, TRBD1 (5 bases). The V end lost 5 bases, the J end lost 5 bases, and 12 bases lay between the germline ends. The CDR3 contains 13 residues. The CDR3 DNA reads TGTGCCAGCAGTGAGCGGGCAGGGACTGAAGCTTTCTTT. Its protein product is CASSERAGTEAFF.

The sample holds one count of this clone. The chain carries TRBV3-1 (or the pseudogene TRBV3-2) and TRBJ1-4, with 8 nucleotides matching TRBD1. The V gene end was trimmed by 2 bases and the J gene end by 8 bases; junction bases not matched to a gene: 10. The CDR3 contains 16 residues. From germline, CDR1 is LGHDT and CDR2 YNNKEL (reference sequence). The CDR3 DNA reads as TGTGCCAGCAGCCAACGACGGACAGGGAAAGGAGAAAAACTGTTTTTT. This gives the protein CASSQRRTGKGEKLFF.

The rearrangement joins TRBV4-2 to TRBJ2-7; the D call may be TRBD1 or TRBD2 (5 bases each). The CDR3 loop spans 13 amino acids. Between the trimmed V and J ends, which lost 1 base and 2 bases, there was a span of 6 bases. Germline V lookup: CDR1 LGHNA, CDR2 YNFKEQ. The CDR3 DNA is TGTGCCAGCAGCCAAGGAGGGGCCTACGAGCAGTACTTC. It translates to CASSQGGAYEQYF.

CDR3 bases: TGTGCCACTAGAGACGGTGGGATTAGCAATCAGCCCCAGCATTTT. This gives the protein CATRDGGISNQPQHF. This sequence joins TRBV19 and TRBJ1-5; D gene unclear. Germline V lookup: CDR1 LNHDA, CDR2 SQIVND (reference sequence). The CDR3 has 15 amino acids. Trimming shortened V by 10 bases and J by 0 bases, and 16 bases separated the two germline ends. The whole variable domain, filled in from reference TRBV19 and TRBJ1-5, reads DGGITQSPKYLFRKEGQNVTLSCEQNLNHDAMYWYRQDPGQGLRLIYYSQIVNDFQKGDIAEGYSVSREKKESFPLTVTSAQKNPTAFYLCATRDGGISNQPQHFGDGTRLSIL.

The chain couples TRBV5-4 to TRBJ2-7; D is possibly TRBD2 (5 bases). The germline CDR1 and CDR2 sequences are SGHNT and YYREEE (reference sequence). The CDR3 loop spans 14 amino acids. Trimming removed 9 bases from V and 0 bases from J, with 16 bases in between. The CDR3 DNA sequence: TGTGCCACCAGAGGTCATAGCGACTCCTACGAGCAGTACTTC. This gives the protein CATRGHSDSYEQYF.